The next 21 T cell receptor beta chains were all read from a single sample in a study of cytotoxic CD8 clonotypes in ibrutinib-treated CLL. This table comes from immunoSEQ multiplex PCR, and its TCRdb copy is limited to in-frame clones, with some not included. The sample records 50,000 to 75,000 clones, approximately 75% being singletons. The sequences come from PBMCs, collected after 12 months of ibrutinib treatment. Source of these receptors: a human donor with chronic lymphocytic leukemia.

In its sample, this clone was seen a few times. The chain combines TRBV28 with TRBJ1-4; the D is unclear. The V end lost 2 bases, the J end lost 9 bases, and 7 bases lay between the germline ends. CDR1 and CDR2 from the germline V gene are MDHEN and SYDVKM. This CDR3 region has 12 residues. The DNA for the CDR3 is TGTGCCAGCAGTTTACGGGGTCAAAAACTGTTTTTT. This codes for CASSLRGQKLFF. Combining the CDR3 with reference TRBV28 and TRBJ1-4 gives the whole variable domain DVKVTQSSRYLVKRTGEKVFLECVQDMDHENMFWYRQDPGLGLRLIYFSYDVKMKEKGDIPEGYSVSREKKERFSLILESASTNQTSMYLCASSLRGQKLFFGSGTQLSVL.

The chain employs TRBV6-5 and TRBJ2-2, with 11 bases matching TRBD2. V lost 6 bases, J lost 7 bases, and 7 bases stayed unmatched. Germline V gene sequence: CDR1 MNHEY, CDR2 SVGAGI. The CDR3 runs to 15 residues. This chain's CDR3 is CASRALAGANGELFF. Written as DNA, the CDR3 is TGTGCCAGCAGGGCACTAGCGGGAGCGAACGGGGAGCTGTTTTTT.

This chain uses TRBV7-2 with TRBJ2-1; 13 bases fit TRBD2. This CDR3 region has 15 residues. V dropped 6 bases and J dropped 10; count of bases not matched to a gene: 9. The germline gives CDR1 SGHTA, CDR2 FQGNSA. CDR3 region: CASSQGLAGKSEQFF. The CDR3 nucleotides are TGTGCCAGCAGTCAGGGACTAGCGGGAAAGAGCGAGCAGTTCTTC.

This sequence joins TRBV2 and TRBJ2-2; TRBD2 agrees at 8 bases. This CDR3 has 15 amino acids. The V gene end was trimmed by 6 bases and the J gene end by 7 bases; junction bases not matched to a gene: 10. Germline CDR1 and CDR2: SNHLY and FYNNEI. Here the CDR3 DNA reads TGTGCCAGCAGAGGGGGGGTAGCGGGACACGGGGAGCTGTTTTTT. Protein product: CASRGGVAGHGELFF. Using reference TRBV2 and TRBJ2-2 for the parts outside the CDR3, the full variable domain is EPEVTQTPSHQVTQMGQEVILRCVPISNHLYFYWYRQILGQKVEFLVSFYNNEISEKSEIFDDQFSVERPDGSNFTLKIRSTKLEDSAMYFCASRGGVAGHGELFFGEGSRLTVL.

The J gene is TRBJ2-7, the V gene TRBV28; maybe TRBD2 (5 bases). Germline-derived CDR1 and CDR2 are MDHEN and SYDVKM. There are 12 residues in the CDR3. The V end was cut by 6 bases, the J end by 4 bases, with 10 bases between. CDR3 in DNA: TGTGCCAGCAGACTAACGGGGTACGAGCAGTACTTC. This codes for CASRLTGYEQYF.

This rearrangement joins TRBV5-6 to TRBJ2-2; D uncertain. The germline CDR1 and CDR2 sequences are SGHDT and YYEEEE. V lost 0 bases to trimming and J lost 6 bases, with 9 bases between them. This CDR3 has 14 amino acids. In nucleotides, the CDR3 is TGTGCCAGCAGCTTGGGGCACCTTCCCGGGGAGCTGTTTTTT. Translated: CASSLGHLPGELFF.

This chain joins TRBV10-1 and TRBJ2-1, with D possibly matching TRBD2 (5 bases). Looked up from germline, CDR1 is WNHNN and CDR2 is SYGVQD (reference sequence). CDR3 length: 17 residues. V lost 0 bases and J lost 4, with 16 bases in between. CDR3 residues: CASSESSGIYQYNEQFF. The CDR3 DNA sequence: TGCGCCAGCAGTGAGTCGTCGGGGATTTACCAATACAATGAGCAGTTCTTC.

The V and J genes are TRBV18 and TRBJ2-3; D possibly uses TRBD1 or TRBD2 (5 bases each). The germline CDR1 and CDR2 sequences are KGHSH and LQKENI. The CDR3 is 13 amino acids. The V gene lost 2 bases and the J gene lost 3 bases, with 6 bases spanning the gap. CDR3 DNA sequence: TGTGCCAGCTCACCAGGGACGACAGATACGCAGTATTTT. This sequence encodes CASSPGTTDTQYF.

V is TRBV27 and J is TRBJ2-1, with D unclear. V gave up 3 bases and J gave up 2 bases, with 11 bases separating them. The germline V gene encodes CDR1 MNHEY and CDR2 SMNVEV (reference sequence). There are 15 residues in the CDR3. DNA for the CDR3: TGTGCCAGCAGTTTCACCCTAACAACCTACAATGAGCAGTTCTTC. It translates to CASSFTLTTYNEQFF.

The V and J genes are TRBV7-2 and TRBJ2-7; TRBD1 agrees at 8 bases. Trimming removed 7 bases from V and 1 base from J; junction bases left unmatched: 6. Germline CDR1 and CDR2: SGHTA and FQGNSA. This CDR3 contains 14 residues. DNA of the CDR3: TGTGCCAGCACCGATGGACAGGGTTCCTACGAGCAGTACTTC. Its protein is CASTDGQGSYEQYF. Together with reference TRBV7-2 and TRBJ2-7, the CDR3 gives the full variable domain: GAGVSQSPSNKVTEKGKDVELRCDPISGHTALYWYRQSLGQGLEFLIYFQGNSAPDKSGLPSDRFSAERTGGSVSTLTIQRTQQEDSAVYLCASTDGQGSYEQYFGPGTRLTVT.

This chain links TRBV13 with TRBJ2-2; TRBD2 agrees at 10 bases. J was trimmed by 3 bases and V by 6 bases; bases with no gene match: 7. The CDR3 runs 16 residues. Germline V lookup: CDR1 PRHDT, CDR2 FYEKMQ (reference sequence). CDR3 residues: CASSDQREGHTGELFF. The CDR3 nucleotides read TGTGCCAGCAGTGATCAGCGGGAGGGCCACACCGGGGAGCTGTTTTTT.

The chain links TRBV19 to TRBJ2-1; 11 bases line up with TRBD2. The CDR3 runs 13 residues. V gave up 8 bases and J gave up 9 bases; unmatched junction bases: 6. The germline CDR1 and CDR2 sequences are LNHDA and SQIVND (reference sequence). The CDR3 sequence is CASVGLAGVEQFF. The CDR3 DNA sequence: TGTGCCAGTGTCGGACTAGCGGGTGTTGAGCAGTTCTTC.

The CDR3 DNA sequence: TGTGCCAGCAAAGGACGGAATAATGAAAAACTGTTTTTT. Its translation is CASKGRNNEKLFF. The V gene is TRBV2, the J gene TRBJ1-4; D is unresolved. Germline loops: CDR1 SNHLY, CDR2 FYNNEI. With 7 bases removed from V and 4 bases from J, the gap between germline ends came to 10 bases. This CDR3 spans 13 amino acids. Full variable domain (rest looked up from reference TRBV2 and TRBJ1-4): EPEVTQTPSHQVTQMGQEVILRCVPISNHLYFYWYRQILGQKVEFLVSFYNNEISEKSEIFDDQFSVERPDGSNFTLKIRSTKLEDSAMYFCASKGRNNEKLFFGSGTQLSVL.

The gene calls are TRBV28 and TRBJ2-1; TRBD2 matches 8 bases. The CDR3 runs 17 residues. Germline V gives CDR1 MDHEN, CDR2 SYDVKM. J gave up 8 bases and V 5 bases, and 17 bases lay outside the gene matches. The CDR3 spells CASSSDAGLAGGYEQFF. The CDR3 bases are TGTGCCAGCAGTAGTGACGCGGGTTTGGCGGGAGGATATGAGCAGTTCTTC.

This clone has more than one count but fewer than ten. The rearrangement links TRBV9 to TRBJ2-2; 7 nucleotides agree with TRBD1. V was clipped by 0 bases and J by 3 bases; unmatched bases: 20. This CDR3 region has 21 residues. The germline V gene has CDR1 SGDLS and CDR2 YYNGEE. The CDR3 region is CASSVASQYVTGSSDTGELFF. DNA of the CDR3: TGTGCCAGCAGCGTAGCTAGTCAGTATGTGACAGGGAGTTCGGACACCGGGGAGCTGTTTTTT. Full variable domain (remainder filled in from reference TRBV9 and TRBJ2-2): DSGVTQTPKHLITATGQRVTLRCSPRSGDLSVYWYQQSLDQGLQFLIQYYNGEERAKGNILERFSAQQFPDLHSELNLSSLELGDSALYFCASSVASQYVTGSSDTGELFFGEGSRLTVL.

This clone turned up a few times. CDR3 residues: CASSLQGRVTEAFF. Here the CDR3 DNA reads TGTGCCAGCAGCCTACAAGGTAGGGTGACTGAAGCTTTCTTT. The chain employs TRBV13 and TRBJ1-1; D not resolved. This CDR3 is built from 14 residues. V lost 5 bases and J 5 bases, leaving 15 bases between the germline ends. Germline values: CDR1 PRHDT, CDR2 FYEKMQ (reference sequence).

This chain links TRBV29-1 with TRBJ2-1, with TRBD1 identical over 7 bases. The CDR3 sequence is 15 residues long. V shed 2 bases, J shed 0 bases, and the junction held 4 bases outside the gene matches. Germline V gene sequence: CDR1 SQVTM, CDR2 ANQGSEA. In DNA, the CDR3 is TGCAGCGTTGAACAGACAGGGCCCTCCTACAATGAGCAGTTCTTC. It yields the protein CSVEQTGPSYNEQFF.

This clone has only a few counts. The rearrangement links TRBV2 to TRBJ2-7; tentatively, D is TRBD1 or TRBD2 (6 bases each). This CDR3 has 15 residues. V was pared by 4 bases and J by 3 bases, with 16 bases between. Per the germline V gene, CDR1 is SNHLY and CDR2 is FYNNEI. The CDR3 here is CASSAGGTFDYEQYF. CDR3 bases: TGTGCCAGCAGTGCTGGGGGGACATTCGACTACGAGCAGTACTTC.

The chain recombines TRBV18 with TRBJ2-7; possibly TRBD1 for D (5 bases). Trimming cost V 5 bases and J 3 bases, with 11 bases left between them. Germline-derived CDR1 and CDR2 are KGHSH and LQKENI. This CDR3 is built from 13 residues. CDR3 DNA sequence: TGTGCCAGCTCAAAGGACAATAACTACGAGCAGTACTTC. This sequence encodes CASSKDNNYEQYF.

This rearrangement joins TRBV2 to TRBJ2-7; 9 nucleotides align to TRBD2. V lost 4 bases to trimming and J lost 9 bases; unmatched junction nucleotides: 13. CDR1 SNHLY and CDR2 FYNNEI come from the germline V gene. This CDR3 spans 15 amino acids. The CDR3, as DNA: TGTGCCAGCAGTGGAAGTTCGGCTAGCGGGACGGGGCAGTACTTC. Protein sequence: CASSGSSASGTGQYF.

The table lists this clone with many counts. The chain carries TRBV7-6 and TRBJ2-1, with TRBD2 identical over 9 bases. The CDR3 consists of 15 residues. The germline gives CDR1 SGHVS, CDR2 FNYEAQ. With V trimmed by 3 bases and J by 10 bases, 10 bases remained unmatched. CDR3 bases: TGTGCCAGCAGCTTGGGCCTAGCGGGACCCCCCGAGCAGTTCTTC. It translates to CASSLGLAGPPEQFF.